Sequencing of this TCR beta chain was carried out in a study of blood T cell repertoires in COVID-19 (dated by TCRdb to the early 2020s). General notes on the study: Collaborator samples came from the United States, Italy and Spain and covered acute and convalescent phases of COVID-19. The material from the prospective study consisted of cDNA or gDNA derived from T cells, B-cell-depleted T cells, or PBMCs. The dataset comprised deeply sampled blood TCRbeta repertoires from subjects exposed to, actively infected with, or recovered from COVID-19. A freely available public database, intended as a resource for researchers studying the immune response to SARS-CoV-2, is where the repertoires were released. The samples were drawn from two sources: the first 160 participants of the ongoing ImmuneRACE study, and some 1,300 subjects contributed by 6 global collaborators. The sample metadata nearly always contained a de-identified subject ID, COVID-19 status, age in years and sex. Where HLA class I and class II types were available, the types were taken from metadata supplied by the sample provider, not from assay-based typing. Points the paper makes about the study in general: The quantity of clinical and demographic metadata differed by source and by participant and was supplied without curation.

In its sample, this clone was seen a few times. What this receptor recognizes is not known. No base qualities exist here, and no much larger clone lies one base off it. Whole blood was collected in K2EDTA tubes by collaborating institutions according to the institutions' own protocols. For TCRbeta analysis, collaborator samples were shipped as frozen whole blood, as isolated PBMCs, or as DNA extracted from either sample type. TCRbeta CDR3 regions were amplified from genomic DNA using the immunoSEQ Assay, a bias-controlled multiplex PCR. The study's processing was this. Within the assay, amplification of reference gene primers was used to estimate how many nucleated cells each sample contained. Sequence reads were collapsed and filtered to measure the absolute abundance of every unique TCRbeta CDR3 rearrangement. For each sample, productive Simpson clonality was calculated as the square root of Simpson's diversity index over productive rearrangements. As stored in TCRdb, this immuneACCESS dataset retains in-frame rearrangements with V and J assigned. A fraction of the clones does not appear; measured against another copy, unresolved V genes explain less than half of the discrepancy, and the remainder lacks a known reason. V, J and clone size reflect that table, while D and trimming were determined from the DNA. Within this sample are 35,000 to 50,000 clones, with roughly 71% of them counted one time only. The biggest ten clones account for 6.2% of the sample.

As encoded in the germline V gene (reference sequence), CDR1 is LNHDA while CDR2 is SQIVND. Reading from cysteine to phenylalanine, the CDR3 counts 14 amino acids. The sequence is cut down to CDR3 DNA, 42 bases in frame from base 1. Trimming takes 6 bases off V and 3 bases off J; junction bases not matched to a gene: 4. The receptor was derived from an older man with acute or convalescent COVID-19. The sequence joins TRBV19 to TRBJ2-2; 7 nucleotides in the junction match TRBD2. Sequencing was carried out using peripheral blood. The encoded CDR3 is CASSSGIDTGELFF. The DNA sequence is given as TGTGCCAGTAGCAGCGGGATAGACACCGGGGAGCTGTTTTTT.